In this sample, the clone carrying this T cell receptor (beta chain) turned up a few times. Its specificity is unknown. The sample originates from a study of T cell repertoires in cytomegalovirus infection. Whole-study context: Both a matching HLA type and CMV infection were indicated by public TCR beta signatures. Whole-study findings and limits: Cumulative public TCR beta family frequency identified CMV carriers with the relevant HLA. HLA-C-restricted CMV clonotypes gave the most frequent clonotype in two of eight donors.

TCRdb reanalysed the reads using MiXCR and keeps one entry per CDR3 protein. The sample includes more than 150,000 distinct CDR3 sequences, roughly a fifth of them seen just once. Sequencing used PBMCs. The sequence came from a human donor in good health (CMV status not recorded). Some clones in this sample may be carry-over from other donors' samples.

CDR3 in amino acids: CASSLAVWTGELFF. The CDR3 region has the DNA TGTGCCAGCAGCTTAGCAGTGTGGACCGGGGAGCTGTTTTTT. The chain uses TRBV7-2 and TRBJ2-2; no clear D. There are 14 residues in the CDR3. The germline CDR1 and CDR2 sequences are SGHTA and FQGNSA. The ends were cut back, 0 bases at V and 5 bases at J, with 7 bases in the middle.